The sequence of this T cell receptor beta chain was determined in a study of beta chain features in type 1 diabetes. The overall study: The study found patients and healthy donors alike in age, gender and cell yields.

Study observations and caveats: TCRB CDR3s from Type 1 diabetes patients were moderately but significantly shorter in all four CD4+ subsets.

The table lists this clone with many counts. Its antigen remains unknown. CDR1 is MDHEN, CDR2 SYDVKM, per germline. The CDR3 covers 16 residues. V lost 7 bases to trimming and J lost 5 bases, with 21 bases between them. Every isolated RNA sample was fully reverse transcribed, so sequencing captured expressed TCRB transcripts. Clones were sequenced by immunoSEQ multiplex PCR, and TCRdb holds only the in-frame ones, with some missing. The sample contains roughly 160,000 clones, less than 9.5% of which appear only once. The receptor was derived from a woman between 40 and 55 years old with type 1 diabetes. Sequencing used central memory CD4+ T cells from blood. The chain carries TRBV28 and TRBJ2-1, with D perhaps TRBD1 (5 bases). The CDR3 DNA is TGTGCCAGCACTTTTACATCGTATGACAGAAACAATGAGCAGTTCTTC. Amino acids: CASTFTSYDRNNEQFF.